The entry below describes one T cell receptor (beta chain). What this receptor recognizes is not known. Within one base of it there is no much larger clone, and no base qualities were kept. Ends trimmed: V by 4 bases, J by 0 bases; bases unmatched to a gene: 11. Spanning cysteine to phenylalanine, the CDR3 consists of 17 amino acids. Only the CDR3 DNA is retained, 51 bases long and in frame from the first base. CDR1 is given as LNHNV and CDR2 as YYDKDF, both from the germline V gene (reference sequence). The record originates from a study of blood T cells in healthy people across ages (dated by TCRdb to about 2015). Context from the whole study: In model experiments, roughly one uniquely barcoded TCR beta cDNA molecule per two T cells was captured by template switching. Age-related changes in TCR beta repertoire diversity were measured in the study by deep sequencing normalized with unique cDNA molecular identifiers. Donors were grouped into four age groups: young (average approximately 16 years), middle-aged (39), aged (about 60) and long-lived (over 80). Donors of different ages were randomly distributed across sequencing lanes to avoid experimental bias. For two donors (one aged 18 to 29 and one aged 80 or older), the study analyzed two additional independent replicas of 1 million unique cDNA reads from the same blood draw.

The 40 or so donors, aged about 6 to 95 years, were systemically healthy Caucasian individuals from Russia. Each donor gave approximately 9.4 milliliters of peripheral blood, drawn into EDTA-treated Vacutainer tubes. Ficoll-Paque density-gradient centrifugation was used to isolate PBMCs, with at least 6.5 million per sample. Trizol reagent was used to extract total RNA from PBMCs, with at least 6 micrograms per sample. For every donor, flow cytometry on a PBMC aliquot measured the percentage of naive CD45RAhigh/CD27high T cells. Preparation of the library involved 5' RACE. TCRdb shows the sequencer as Illumina HiSeq 2500. A second PCR of about 7 to 12 cycles was run with a J-beta primer mix and a sample-barcoded 5' primer. Each TCR beta cDNA molecule received a unique molecular identifier from a template-switch 5' adaptor carrying 12 random nucleotides. Each sample yielded at least 3 million CDR3-containing paired-end reads. All of the RNA was converted into first-strand cDNA using the Mint cDNA synthesis kit, with a TRBC-specific oligonucleotide serving as the primer. Following uracil-DNA glycosylase treatment, all cDNA underwent a first 18-cycle PCR with the universal primers M1SS and BC2_uni_R. In the source study's methods: For normalization, 1 million high-quality reads, each with a distinct molecular identifier, were randomly selected from each sample. Reads with shared molecular identifiers were discarded instead of being binned into consensus sequences. CDR3 identification, clonotype clustering and error correction used MiTCR with a Q25 quality threshold and the strictest error-elimination algorithm. A nonparametric unseen species model with Euler transformation was used to estimate lower-bound total TCR beta diversity. The raw public data were reprocessed by TCRdb itself: fastp quality trimming at Q25, MiXCR clonotype calling, in-frame beta chains only. All rows with the same CDR3 protein become a single entry with the most common DNA and genes. TCRdb, not the authors, supplied the V and J calls. For this sample there are about 1.6 million distinct CDR3 sequences; 30% to 40% appear just once. Around 11% of the sample is taken by the ten largest.

What the research found in general, with its limitations: Conclusive comparison of naive and antigen-experienced compartments was prevented by the profiling of bulk unsorted PBMCs. Compared with the aged group, more naive CD4+ T cells, fewer expanded clones and increased TCR diversity were shown by the long-lived group, suggesting age selection. There was a strong correlation between observed TCR beta diversity and the percentage of naive T cells measured by flow cytometry. Observed TCR beta diversity per million T cells fell roughly linearly with age, and a significant reduction was already apparent by age roughly 40. Total diversity estimates from one million sequenced T cells were considered lower bounds and underestimates. Because the CMV infection status of the donors was unknown, age-related changes in expanded clonotypes may potentially have been confounded.

The sequence links TRBV15 to TRBJ2-7; TRBD1 matches 8 bases in the middle. The sample comprised blood. The origin of this receptor is a woman aged 25-40 years in good health. The DNA is as follows: TGTGCCACCAGCATACTCGGGACAGGCTTCTTCTCCTACGAGCAGTACTTC. Translated, this gives CATSILGTGFFSYEQYF.